This T cell receptor beta chain derives from a study of blood T cell repertoires in COVID-19. Method: immunoSEQ multiplex PCR; TCRdb's copy keeps in-frame clones and lacks some. The sample holds 250,000 to 350,000 clones; almost 90% are singletons and the top ten take roughly 4.3%. There are 18 residues in the CDR3. Germline CDR1 SGDLS, CDR2 YYNGEE. The V gene end was trimmed by 0 bases and the J gene end by 1 base; junction bases not matched to a gene: 8. The rearrangement joins TRBV9 to TRBJ2-3; 10 nucleotides match TRBD2. The sample comprised PBMCs or T cells enriched from blood (not recorded which). The receptor was isolated from a woman aged 18-35 years with acute COVID-19. In DNA, the CDR3 is TGTGCCAGCAGCGTAGCTCCTAGCGGGAGTGTGGGCACAGATACGCAGTATTTT. It codes for CASSVAPSGSVGTDTQYF.